The 5 T cell receptor beta chains below come from one sample, sequenced in a study of human thymus T cells. Thymus tissue was removed during corrective cardiac surgery. TCRdb's copy holds only in-frame clones and misses some; the assay was immunoSEQ multiplex PCR. Among 70,000 to 75,000 clones, 85% to 95% were seen once, and the ten largest hold about 0.03%. Specimen: thymus tissue. Receptor source: a girl younger than two with a congenital heart defect but otherwise immunologically healthy.

This chain connects TRBV11-2 to TRBJ2-5; D is undetermined. Germline CDR1 and CDR2: SGHAT and FQNNGV. The CDR3 is 17 amino acids. V was shortened by 5 bases and J by 2 bases, with 21 bases between the two germline ends. The CDR3 nucleotides are TGTGCCAGCAGCGCCTATTTAGACAAGCAAGTTCAAGAGACCCAGTACTTC. Amino acid sequence: CASSAYLDKQVQETQYF.

The gene calls are TRBV6-6 and TRBJ1-1, with unresolved D. The ends were cut back, 2 bases at V and 1 base at J, with 5 bases in the middle. The CDR3 length is 13 residues. Germline CDR1 and CDR2: MNHNY and SVGAGI (reference sequence). CDR3 amino acids: CASSYGSNTEAFF. CDR3 bases: TGTGCCAGCAGTTACGGCTCGAACACTGAAGCTTTCTTT.

The table lists this clone with a count of one. Sequence at one end of the junction differs from germline and may be a read error. The genes are TRBV12-5 and TRBJ1-2; D is uncertain. CDR1 LGHNT and CDR2 FRNRAP come from the germline V gene. This CDR3 contains 13 residues. CDR3 sequence (DNA): TGTGCTAGTGGTTTATCGGGGAGGGAAGGCTACGCCTTC. Protein sequence: CASGLSGREGYAF.

This sequence joins TRBV7-8 and TRBJ1-3, with TRBD1 identical over 8 bases. V lost 1 base to trimming and J lost 2 bases; unmatched junction nucleotides: 13. The CDR3 covers 19 residues. Germline values: CDR1 SGHVS, CDR2 FQNEAQ. The CDR3 sequence is CASSLVAVHRGAAGNTIYF. The CDR3 nucleotides read TGTGCCAGCAGCTTAGTCGCGGTTCACAGGGGGGCGGCTGGAAACACCATATATTTT.

The chain carries TRBV28 and TRBJ2-3, with 12 bases lining up with TRBD2. Germline values: CDR1 MDHEN, CDR2 SYDVKM. V lost 4 bases to trimming and J lost 4 bases; unmatched junction nucleotides: 12. The CDR3 contains 18 residues. In nucleotides, the CDR3 is TGTGCCAGCAGTTGCCATCCACTAGCGGGAGGCCGGGCAGATACGCAGTATTTT. This gives the protein CASSCHPLAGGRADTQYF.